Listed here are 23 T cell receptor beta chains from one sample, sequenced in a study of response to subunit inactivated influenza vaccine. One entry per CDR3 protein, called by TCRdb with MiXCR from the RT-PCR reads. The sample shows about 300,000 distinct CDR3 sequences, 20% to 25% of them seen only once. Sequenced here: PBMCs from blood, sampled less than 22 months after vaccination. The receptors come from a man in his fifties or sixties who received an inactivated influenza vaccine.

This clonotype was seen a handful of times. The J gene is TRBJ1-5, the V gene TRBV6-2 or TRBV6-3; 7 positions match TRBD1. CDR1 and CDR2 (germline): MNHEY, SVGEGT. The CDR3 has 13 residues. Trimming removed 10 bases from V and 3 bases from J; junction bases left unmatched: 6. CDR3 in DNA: TGTGCCACCAGGGACAGCCTCAATCAGCCCCAGCATTTT. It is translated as CATRDSLNQPQHF.

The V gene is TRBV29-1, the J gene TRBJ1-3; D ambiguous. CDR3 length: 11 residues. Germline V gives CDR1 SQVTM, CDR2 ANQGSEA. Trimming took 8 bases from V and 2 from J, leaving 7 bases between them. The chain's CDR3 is CSSRTGNTIYF. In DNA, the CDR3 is TGCAGCTCCCGTACTGGAAACACCATATATTTT.

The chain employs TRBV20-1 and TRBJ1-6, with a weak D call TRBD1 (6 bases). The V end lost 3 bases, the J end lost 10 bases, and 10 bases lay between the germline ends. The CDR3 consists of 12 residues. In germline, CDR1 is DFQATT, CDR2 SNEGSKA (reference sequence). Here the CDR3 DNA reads TGCAGTGCTAGTATCGGGGGCTCACCCCTCCACTTT. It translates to CSASIGGSPLHF.

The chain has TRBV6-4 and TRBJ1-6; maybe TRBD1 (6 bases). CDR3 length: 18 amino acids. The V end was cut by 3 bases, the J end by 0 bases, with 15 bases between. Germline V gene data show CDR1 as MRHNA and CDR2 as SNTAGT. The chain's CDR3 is CASSDPGAKSSYNSPLHF. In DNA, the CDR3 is TGTGCCAGCAGTGATCCAGGGGCCAAAAGCTCCTATAATTCACCCCTCCACTTT.

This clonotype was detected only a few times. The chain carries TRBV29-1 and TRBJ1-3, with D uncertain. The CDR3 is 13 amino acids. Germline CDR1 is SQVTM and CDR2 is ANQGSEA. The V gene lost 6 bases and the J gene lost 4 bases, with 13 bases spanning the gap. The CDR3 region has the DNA TGCAGCGTAGAAAGCGGCCCAGGAAACACCATATATTTT. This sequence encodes CSVESGPGNTIYF.

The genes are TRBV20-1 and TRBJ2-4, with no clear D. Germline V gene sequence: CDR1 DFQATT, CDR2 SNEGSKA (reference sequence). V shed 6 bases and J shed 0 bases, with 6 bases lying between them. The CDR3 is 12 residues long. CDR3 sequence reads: CSAELAKNIQYF. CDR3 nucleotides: TGCAGTGCCGAGCTAGCCAAAAACATTCAGTACTTC.

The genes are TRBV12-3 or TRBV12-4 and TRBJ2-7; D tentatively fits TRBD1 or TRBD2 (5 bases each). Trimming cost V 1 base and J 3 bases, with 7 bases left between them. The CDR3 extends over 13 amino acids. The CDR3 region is CASSLGGFYEQYF. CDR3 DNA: TGTGCCAGCAGTTTAGGGGGGTTCTACGAGCAGTACTTC.

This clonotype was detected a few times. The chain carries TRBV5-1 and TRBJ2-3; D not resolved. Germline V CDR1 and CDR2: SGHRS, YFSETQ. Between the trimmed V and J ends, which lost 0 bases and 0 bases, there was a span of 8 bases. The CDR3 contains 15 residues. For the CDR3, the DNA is TGCGCCAGCAGCTTGGGCAGCTCTAGCACAGATACGCAGTATTTT. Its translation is CASSLGSSSTDTQYF. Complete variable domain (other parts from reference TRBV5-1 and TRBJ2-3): KAGVTQTPRYLIKTRGQQVTLSCSPISGHRSVSWYQQTPGQGLQFLFEYFSETQRNKGNFPGRFSGRQFSNSRSEMNVSTLELGDSALYLCASSLGSSSTDTQYFGPGTRLTVL.

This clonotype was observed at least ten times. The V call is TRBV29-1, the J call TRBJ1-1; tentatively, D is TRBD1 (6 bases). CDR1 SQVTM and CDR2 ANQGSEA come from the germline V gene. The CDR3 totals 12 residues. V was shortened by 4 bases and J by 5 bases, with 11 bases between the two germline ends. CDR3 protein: CSVGGGLTEAFF. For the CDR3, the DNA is TGCAGCGTTGGTGGGGGGCTAACTGAAGCTTTCTTT.

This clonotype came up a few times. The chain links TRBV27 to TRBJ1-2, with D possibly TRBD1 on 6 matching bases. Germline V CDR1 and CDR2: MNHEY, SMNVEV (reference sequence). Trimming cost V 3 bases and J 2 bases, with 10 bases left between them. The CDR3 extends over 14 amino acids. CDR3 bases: TGTGCCAGCAGTTTTAATACAGGGAACTATGGCTACACCTTC. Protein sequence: CASSFNTGNYGYTF.

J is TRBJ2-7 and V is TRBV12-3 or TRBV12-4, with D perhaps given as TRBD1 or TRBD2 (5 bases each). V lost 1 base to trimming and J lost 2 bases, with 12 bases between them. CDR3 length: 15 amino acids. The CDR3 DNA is TGTGCCAGCAGTTTAGTGGGGGAACCAACCTACGAGCAGTACTTC. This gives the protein CASSLVGEPTYEQYF.

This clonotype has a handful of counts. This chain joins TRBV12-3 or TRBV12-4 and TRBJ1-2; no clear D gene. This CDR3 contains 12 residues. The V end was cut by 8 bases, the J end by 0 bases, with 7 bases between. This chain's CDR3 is CASGKTNYGYTF. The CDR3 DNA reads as TGTGCCAGCGGTAAAACTAACTATGGCTACACCTTC.

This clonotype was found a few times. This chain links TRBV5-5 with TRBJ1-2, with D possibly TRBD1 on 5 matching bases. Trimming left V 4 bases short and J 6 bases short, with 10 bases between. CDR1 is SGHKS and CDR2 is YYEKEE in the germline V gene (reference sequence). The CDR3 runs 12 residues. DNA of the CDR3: TGTGCCAGCAGCCAGGGCGGGAATGGCTACACCTTC. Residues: CASSQGGNGYTF.

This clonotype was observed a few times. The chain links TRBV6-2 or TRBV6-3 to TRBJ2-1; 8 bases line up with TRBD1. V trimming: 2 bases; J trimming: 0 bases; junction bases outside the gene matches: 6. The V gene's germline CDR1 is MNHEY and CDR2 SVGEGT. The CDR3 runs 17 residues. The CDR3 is CASSYKTGQGSYNEQFF. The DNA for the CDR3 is TGTGCCAGCAGTTACAAGACAGGACAGGGCTCCTACAATGAGCAGTTCTTC.

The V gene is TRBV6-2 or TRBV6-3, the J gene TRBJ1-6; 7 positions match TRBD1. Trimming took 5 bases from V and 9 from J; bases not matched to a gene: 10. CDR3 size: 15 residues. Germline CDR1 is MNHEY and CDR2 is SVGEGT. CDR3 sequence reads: CASSNPGTVVSPLHF. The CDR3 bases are TGTGCCAGCAGTAACCCCGGGACAGTGGTTTCACCCCTCCACTTT.

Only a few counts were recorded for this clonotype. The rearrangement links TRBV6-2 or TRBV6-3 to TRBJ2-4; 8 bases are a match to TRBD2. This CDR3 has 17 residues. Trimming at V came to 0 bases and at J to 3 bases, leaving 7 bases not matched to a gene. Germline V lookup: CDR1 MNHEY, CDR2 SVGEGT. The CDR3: CASSYSTSGRVKNIQYF. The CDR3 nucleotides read TGTGCCAGCAGTTACTCGACGTCCGGGAGGGTCAAAAACATTCAGTACTTC.

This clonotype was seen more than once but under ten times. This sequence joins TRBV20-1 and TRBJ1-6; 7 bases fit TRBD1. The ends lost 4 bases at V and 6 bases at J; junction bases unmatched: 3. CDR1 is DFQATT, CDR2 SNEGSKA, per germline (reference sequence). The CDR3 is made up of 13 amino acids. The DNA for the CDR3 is TGCAGTGCTACCCGGGACAGTAATTCACCCCTCCACTTT. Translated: CSATRDSNSPLHF.

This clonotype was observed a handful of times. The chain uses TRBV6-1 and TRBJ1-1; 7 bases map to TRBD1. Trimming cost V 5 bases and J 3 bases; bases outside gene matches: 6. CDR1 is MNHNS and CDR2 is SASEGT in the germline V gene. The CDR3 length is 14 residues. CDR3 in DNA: TGTGCCAGCAGTCGGATTACAGGGGACACTGAAGCTTTCTTT. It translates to CASSRITGDTEAFF.

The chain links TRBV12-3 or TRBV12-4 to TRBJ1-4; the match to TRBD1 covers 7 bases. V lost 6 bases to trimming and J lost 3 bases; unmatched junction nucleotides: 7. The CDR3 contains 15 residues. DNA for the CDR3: TGTGCCAGCAGACCCGACAGGGAGTCTAATGAAAAACTGTTTTTT. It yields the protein CASRPDRESNEKLFF.

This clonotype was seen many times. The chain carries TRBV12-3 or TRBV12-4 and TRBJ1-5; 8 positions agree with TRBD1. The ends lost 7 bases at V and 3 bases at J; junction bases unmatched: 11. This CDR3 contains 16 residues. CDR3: CASTPGAGGFNQPQHF. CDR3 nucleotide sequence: TGTGCCAGCACCCCCGGGGCAGGGGGCTTCAATCAGCCCCAGCATTTT.

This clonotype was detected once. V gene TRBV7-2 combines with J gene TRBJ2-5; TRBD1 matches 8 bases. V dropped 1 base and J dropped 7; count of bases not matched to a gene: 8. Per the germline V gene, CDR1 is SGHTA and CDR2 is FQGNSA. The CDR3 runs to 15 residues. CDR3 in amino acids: CASSLGTGFVGTQYF. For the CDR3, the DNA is TGTGCCAGCAGCTTAGGGACAGGGTTTGTGGGGACCCAGTACTTC. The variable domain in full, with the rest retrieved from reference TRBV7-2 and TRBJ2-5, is GAGVSQSPSNKVTEKGKDVELRCDPISGHTALYWYRQSLGQGLEFLIYFQGNSAPDKSGLPSDRFSAERTGGSVSTLTIQRTQQEDSAVYLCASSLGTGFVGTQYFGPGTRLLVL.

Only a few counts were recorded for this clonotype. CDR3 sequence: CASSPGTGSHTEAFF. The CDR3 DNA is TGTGCCAGCAGCCCCGGGACAGGGTCGCACACTGAAGCTTTCTTT. The genes are TRBV9 and TRBJ1-1, with 9 bases lining up with TRBD1. The CDR3 covers 15 residues. With 4 bases clipped from V and 3 bases from J, the junction kept 7 bases outside the gene matches. Germline values: CDR1 SGDLS, CDR2 YYNGEE.

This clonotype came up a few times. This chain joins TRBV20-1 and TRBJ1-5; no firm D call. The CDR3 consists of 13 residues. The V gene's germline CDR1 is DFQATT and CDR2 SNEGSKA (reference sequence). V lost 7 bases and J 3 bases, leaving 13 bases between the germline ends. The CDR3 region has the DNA TGCAGTGTTGGGCAAGCCTACAATCAGCCCCAGCATTTT. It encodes CSVGQAYNQPQHF.